One and the same sample provided the 22 T cell receptor beta chains below, sequenced in a study of blood T cell repertoires in COVID-19. TCRdb keeps only in-frame clones here, not all; method: immunoSEQ multiplex PCR. The table includes about 98,000 clones, 82% detected once. Sequencing was done on a sample of peripheral blood. The receptors were gathered from a man older than 75 with acute or convalescent COVID-19.

There are a few counts of this clone. The rearrangement joins TRBV5-1 to TRBJ2-1; 8 nucleotides agree with TRBD1. This CDR3 is built from 15 residues. V shed 2 bases, J shed 7 bases, and the junction held 8 bases outside the gene matches. Germline-derived CDR1 and CDR2 are SGHRS and YFSETQ. CDR3 in DNA: TGCGCCAGCAGCTTACTTCAGACAGGGGAAAATGAGCAGTTCTTC. Its protein is CASSLLQTGENEQFF.

The genes are TRBV29-1 and TRBJ2-2; 7 nucleotides align to TRBD2. J lost 0 bases, V lost 7 bases, and 5 bases had no gene match. Germline assignment: CDR1 SQVTM and CDR2 ANQGSEA. The CDR3 is 14 amino acids. CDR3 nucleotide sequence: TGCAGCGGCCTGACTAGCTCGAACACCGGGGAGCTGTTTTTT. Protein: CSGLTSSNTGELFF.

The chain combines TRBV11-2 with TRBJ2-3; TRBD2 matches at 8 bases. In germline, CDR1 is SGHAT, CDR2 FQNNGV. V lost 2 bases, J lost 1 base, and 5 bases stayed unmatched. The CDR3 is made up of 16 amino acids. DNA of the CDR3: TGTGCCAGCAGCTTAACGGGGGGGCTCCGCACAGATACGCAGTATTTT. Protein product: CASSLTGGLRTDTQYF. Based on the CDR3 plus reference TRBV11-2 and TRBJ2-3, the full variable domain is EAGVAQSPRYKIIEKRQSVAFWCNPISGHATLYWYQQILGQGPKLLIQFQNNGVVDDSQLPKDRFSAERLKGVDSTLKIQPAKLEDSAVYLCASSLTGGLRTDTQYFGPGTRLTVL.

This CDR3 reads CAGGVHSYEQYF. As DNA, the CDR3 is TGTGCCGGGGGGGTTCACTCCTACGAGCAGTACTTC. The rearrangement uses TRBV6-5 and TRBJ2-7, with 7 bases that match TRBD2. The CDR3 is 12 amino acids. J gave up 0 bases and V 11 bases, and 4 bases lay outside the gene matches. The germline CDR1 and CDR2 sequences are MNHEY and SVGAGI.

This chain links TRBV28 with TRBJ1-6; 7 bases are shared with TRBD1. J gave up 10 bases and V 5 bases, and 14 bases lay outside the gene matches. The CDR3 runs to 16 residues. CDR1 and CDR2 (germline): MDHEN, SYDVKM. DNA for the CDR3: TGTGCCAGCAGTCATGGACAGGCCTTGATTGGGTCACCCCTCCACTTT. This gives the protein CASSHGQALIGSPLHF.

This chain joins TRBV10-1 and TRBJ2-1, with a possible D match to TRBD1 (6 bases). This CDR3 comprises 17 residues. Trimming removed 8 bases at V and 10 bases at J, with 30 bases between. Germline V gene lookup returns CDR1 WNHNN and CDR2 SYGVQD (reference sequence). For the CDR3, the DNA is TGCGCCAGCTCTACAGGAGGCCAGGGGATGTTGAAGAGGGAGCAGTTCTTC. Translation gives CASSTGGQGMLKREQFF.

This clone has a handful of counts. The chain links TRBV5-1 to TRBJ2-1, with 9 nucleotides matching TRBD1. CDR3 length equals 15 residues. The V gene end was trimmed by 4 bases and the J gene end by 7 bases; junction bases not matched to a gene: 9. CDR1 is SGHRS, CDR2 YFSETQ, per germline. CDR3 sequence: CASSPGQGLGNEQFF. The CDR3 DNA reads as TGCGCCAGCAGCCCCGGACAGGGGCTTGGGAATGAGCAGTTCTTC.

V is TRBV19 and J is TRBJ2-7, with D unclear. The CDR3 spans 13 residues. V was pared by 5 bases and J by 4 bases, with 12 bases between. In germline, CDR1 is LNHDA, CDR2 SQIVND (reference sequence). The CDR3 DNA reads as TGTGCCAGTAGTCGTGACTTACCTTACGAGCAGTACTTC. Its protein product is CASSRDLPYEQYF.

This chain links TRBV7-6 with TRBJ1-1; 7 bases agree with TRBD1. Germline V gene data show CDR1 as SGHVS and CDR2 as FNYEAQ. Trimming removed 3 bases from V and 2 bases from J; junction bases left unmatched: 3. This CDR3 comprises 14 residues. The CDR3 region is CASSFSGGNTEAFF. In DNA form, the CDR3 reads TGTGCCAGCAGCTTTTCAGGGGGAAACACTGAAGCTTTCTTT.

This clone was found once. The rearrangement links TRBV5-3 to TRBJ1-1; no reliable D call. TRBV5-3 is annotated as an ORF whose role is uncertain. The CDR3 has 12 residues. V lost 5 bases and J 8 bases, leaving 13 bases between the germline ends. Here the CDR3 DNA reads TGTGCCAGAAGAGGGAGCGGCGCGGAAGCTTTCTTT. Translating gives CARRGSGAEAFF.

V gene TRBV19 combines with J gene TRBJ1-5; 10 bases agree with TRBD1. This CDR3 contains 15 residues. J lost 4 bases, V lost 3 bases, and 3 bases had no gene match. Per the germline V gene, CDR1 is LNHDA and CDR2 is SQIVND (reference sequence). CDR3 amino acids: CASSMRGQGNQPQHF. CDR3 DNA: TGTGCCAGTAGTATGAGGGGACAGGGGAATCAGCCCCAGCATTTT.

CDR3 amino acids: CASSIDRTSGSGEQFF. The CDR3 nucleotides are TGTGCCAGTAGTATAGATAGGACTAGCGGGAGCGGAGAGCAGTTCTTC. The V and J genes are TRBV19 and TRBJ2-1; the match to TRBD2 covers 13 bases. Germline CDR1 LNHDA, CDR2 SQIVND (reference sequence). V shed 0 bases and J 10 bases; nucleotides not matched to a gene: 6. The CDR3 totals 16 residues. The complete variable domain, with remaining parts taken from reference TRBV19 and TRBJ2-1, reads DGGITQSPKYLFRKEGQNVTLSCEQNLNHDAMYWYRQDPGQGLRLIYYSQIVNDFQKGDIAEGYSVSREKKESFPLTVTSAQKNPTAFYLCASSIDRTSGSGEQFFGPGTRLTVL.

The chain joins TRBV7-2 to TRBJ1-1; D gene ambiguous. The CDR3 is 19 amino acids. Germline loops: CDR1 SGHTA, CDR2 FQGNSA. Deletions cut 1 base from V and 0 bases from J, with 21 bases between. The CDR3 loop reads CASSLDAGPIPLLNTEAFF. The CDR3 DNA follows: TGTGCCAGCAGCTTAGACGCGGGCCCCATCCCGTTGCTGAACACTGAAGCTTTCTTT.

The rearrangement links TRBV7-9 to TRBJ1-2; TRBD1 aligns across 7 bases. CDR1 is SEHNR, CDR2 FQNEAQ, per germline (reference sequence). The CDR3 has 15 amino acids. V shed 5 bases, J shed 4 bases, and the junction held 10 bases outside the gene matches. The CDR3 DNA is TGTGCCAGCAGCCCCCGTGCGGACAGGTCCTATGGCTACACCTTC. Translated, it gives CASSPRADRSYGYTF.

Only a few counts were recorded for this clone. This sequence joins TRBV19 and TRBJ1-6, with 8 bases that match TRBD1. V lost 7 bases to trimming and J lost 5 bases; unmatched junction nucleotides: 4. Germline V gene data show CDR1 as LNHDA and CDR2 as SQIVND (reference sequence). The CDR3 consists of 14 residues. CDR3 region: CASTGGFNNSPLHF. The CDR3 DNA is TGTGCCAGTACAGGGGGCTTTAATAATTCACCCCTCCACTTT.

This chain links TRBV11-2 with TRBJ2-7; D is unclear. Germline CDR1 SGHAT, CDR2 FQNNGV. This CDR3 contains 12 residues. V was trimmed by 5 bases and J by 6 bases, leaving 11 bases between them. The CDR3 protein is CASSPARPEQYF. CDR3 sequence (DNA): TGTGCCAGCAGCCCTGCGCGCCCCGAGCAGTACTTC.

V and J are TRBV27 and TRBJ2-7, with D perhaps matching TRBD1 (6 bases). V lost 6 bases and J lost 3, with 18 bases in between. The CDR3 consists of 15 residues. Germline assignment: CDR1 MNHEY and CDR2 SMNVEV (reference sequence). The CDR3 is CASSRRDTRNYEQYF. The CDR3 DNA is TGTGCCAGCAGCCGACGGGACACCAGAAACTACGAGCAGTACTTC.

This chain uses TRBV28 with TRBJ2-7; 8 bases line up with TRBD1. The V gene's germline CDR1 is MDHEN and CDR2 SYDVKM. This CDR3 is built from 15 residues. Germline trimming cut 5 bases from V and 1 base from J; bases unmatched to any gene: 7. CDR3 protein: CASSRQGSASYEQYF. As DNA, the CDR3 is TGTGCCAGCAGTCGACAGGGGAGTGCTTCCTACGAGCAGTACTTC.

The chain couples TRBV5-1 to TRBJ1-5; 9 bases match TRBD1. The CDR3 runs 15 residues. Losses at the gene ends were 4 bases for V and 5 bases for J; bases not matched to a gene: 7. Germline-derived CDR1 and CDR2 are SGHRS and YFSETQ. DNA for the CDR3: TGCGCCAGCAGCACACAGGGGGCGCGGGATCAGCCCCAGCATTTT. Translation: CASSTQGARDQPQHF.

This clone was counted between two and nine times. The chain couples TRBV10-1 to TRBJ2-3, with unresolved D. The CDR3 runs to 14 residues. Germline V gives CDR1 WNHNN, CDR2 SYGVQD (reference sequence). Trimming took 3 bases from V and 2 from J, leaving 9 bases between them. Written as DNA, the CDR3 is TGCGCCAGCAGTGATACGCAGTTCACAGATACGCAGTATTTT. This encodes CASSDTQFTDTQYF.

The V and J genes are TRBV3-1 (or the pseudogene TRBV3-2) and TRBJ2-7; D is perhaps TRBD2 (5 bases). There are 16 residues in the CDR3. Trimming removed 4 bases at V and 0 bases at J, with 16 bases between. The germline CDR1 and CDR2 sequences are LGHDT and YNNKEL (reference sequence). CDR3 protein: CASSPRGRRTSYEQYF. For the CDR3, the DNA is TGTGCCAGCAGCCCCAGAGGGCGGCGGACCTCCTACGAGCAGTACTTC.

This clone was seen a handful of times. The V and J genes are TRBV7-2 and TRBJ2-1; 8 bases match TRBD2. This CDR3 is built from 16 residues. Losses at the gene ends were 5 bases for V and 6 bases for J; bases not matched to a gene: 12. Germline-derived CDR1 and CDR2 are SGHTA and FQGNSA. The CDR3 reads CASSQGGLAGGNEQFF. The CDR3 nucleotides read TGTGCCAGCAGCCAGGGAGGCCTAGCGGGCGGCAATGAGCAGTTCTTC.